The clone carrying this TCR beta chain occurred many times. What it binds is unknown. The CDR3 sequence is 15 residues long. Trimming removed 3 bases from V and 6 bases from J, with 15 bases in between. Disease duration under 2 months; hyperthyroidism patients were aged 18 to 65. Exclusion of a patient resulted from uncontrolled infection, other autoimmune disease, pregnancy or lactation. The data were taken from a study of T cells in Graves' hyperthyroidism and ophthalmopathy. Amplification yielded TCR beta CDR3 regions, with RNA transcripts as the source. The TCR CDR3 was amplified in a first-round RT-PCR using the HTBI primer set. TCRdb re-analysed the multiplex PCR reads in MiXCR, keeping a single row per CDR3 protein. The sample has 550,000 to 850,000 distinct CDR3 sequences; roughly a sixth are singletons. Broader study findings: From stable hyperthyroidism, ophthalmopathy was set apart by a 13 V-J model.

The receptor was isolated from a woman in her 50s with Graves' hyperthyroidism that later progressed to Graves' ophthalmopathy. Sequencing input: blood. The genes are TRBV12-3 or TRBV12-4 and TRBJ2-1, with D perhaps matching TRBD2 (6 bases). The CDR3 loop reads CASSFSGSSRNEQFF. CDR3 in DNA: TGTGCCAGCAGTTTCTCCGGGAGTAGCCGCAATGAGCAGTTCTTC.